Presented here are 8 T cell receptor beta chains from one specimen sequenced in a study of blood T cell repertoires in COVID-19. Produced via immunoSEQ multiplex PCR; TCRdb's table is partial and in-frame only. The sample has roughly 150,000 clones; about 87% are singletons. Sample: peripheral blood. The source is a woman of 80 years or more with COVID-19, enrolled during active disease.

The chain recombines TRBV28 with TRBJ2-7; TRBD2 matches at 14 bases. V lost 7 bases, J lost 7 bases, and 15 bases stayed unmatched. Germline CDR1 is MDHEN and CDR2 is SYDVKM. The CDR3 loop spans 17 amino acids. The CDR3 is CASTQESGLAGAGEQYF. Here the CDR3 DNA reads TGTGCCAGCACTCAGGAATCGGGACTAGCGGGAGCGGGAGAGCAGTACTTC. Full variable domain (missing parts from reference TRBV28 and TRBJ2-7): DVKVTQSSRYLVKRTGEKVFLECVQDMDHENMFWYRQDPGLGLRLIYFSYDVKMKEKGDIPEGYSVSREKKERFSLILESASTNQTSMYLCASTQESGLAGAGEQYFGPGTRLTVT.

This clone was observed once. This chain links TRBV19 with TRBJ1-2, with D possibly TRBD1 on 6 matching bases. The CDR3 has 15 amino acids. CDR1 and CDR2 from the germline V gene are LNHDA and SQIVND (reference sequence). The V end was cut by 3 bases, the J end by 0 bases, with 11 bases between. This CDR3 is CASSITWTANYGYTF. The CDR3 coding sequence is TGTGCCAGTAGTATCACCTGGACAGCTAACTATGGCTACACCTTC.

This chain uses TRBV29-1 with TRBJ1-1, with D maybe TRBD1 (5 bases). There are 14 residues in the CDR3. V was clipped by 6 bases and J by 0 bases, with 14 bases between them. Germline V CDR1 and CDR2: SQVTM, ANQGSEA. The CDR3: CSVNLGGMNTEAFF. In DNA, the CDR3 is TGCAGCGTCAACTTGGGGGGAATGAACACTGAAGCTTTCTTT.

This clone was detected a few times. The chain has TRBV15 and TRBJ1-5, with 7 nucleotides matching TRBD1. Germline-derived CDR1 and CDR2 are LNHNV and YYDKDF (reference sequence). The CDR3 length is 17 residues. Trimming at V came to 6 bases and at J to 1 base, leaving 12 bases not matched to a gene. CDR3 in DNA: TGTGCCACCAGTGCAGAAGAAGGGGGCGTCAGCAATCAGCCCCAGCATTTT. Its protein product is CATSAEEGGVSNQPQHF.

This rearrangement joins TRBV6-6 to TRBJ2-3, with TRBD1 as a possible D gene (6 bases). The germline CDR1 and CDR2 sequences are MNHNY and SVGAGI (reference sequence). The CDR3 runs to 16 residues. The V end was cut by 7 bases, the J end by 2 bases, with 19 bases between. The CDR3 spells CASTPQQGSATDTQYF. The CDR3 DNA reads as TGTGCCAGCACCCCGCAACAGGGATCGGCCACAGATACGCAGTATTTT.

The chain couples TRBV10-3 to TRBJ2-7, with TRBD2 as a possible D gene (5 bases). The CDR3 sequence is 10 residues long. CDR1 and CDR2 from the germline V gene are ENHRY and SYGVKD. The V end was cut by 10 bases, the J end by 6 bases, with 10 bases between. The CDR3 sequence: CATKEGEQYF. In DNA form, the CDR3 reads TGTGCCACCAAAGAGGGCGAGCAGTACTTC.

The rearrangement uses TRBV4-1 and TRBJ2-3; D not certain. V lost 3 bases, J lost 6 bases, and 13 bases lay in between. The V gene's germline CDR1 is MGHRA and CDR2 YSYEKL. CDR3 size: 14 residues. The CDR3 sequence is CASSQTLTLDTQYF. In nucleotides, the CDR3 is TGCGCCAGCAGCCAGACCCTGACACTGGATACGCAGTATTTT.

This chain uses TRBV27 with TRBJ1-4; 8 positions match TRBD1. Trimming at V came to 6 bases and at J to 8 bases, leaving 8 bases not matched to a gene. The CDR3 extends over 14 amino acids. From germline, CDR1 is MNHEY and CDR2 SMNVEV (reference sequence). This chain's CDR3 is CASRVGTGLEKLFF. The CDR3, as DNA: TGTGCCAGCAGGGTCGGGACAGGATTAGAAAAACTGTTTTTT.